The next 29 T cell receptor beta chains were all read from a single sample in a study of CD8 T cells in ankylosing spondylitis. In TCRdb, the 5' RACE reads were re-called with MiXCR into one record per CDR3 protein. The sample comprises roughly 230,000 distinct CDR3 sequences, over 7% of which are singletons, and around 4.9% rests with the top ten. The source material was blood, either unsorted or a sorted T cell fraction (not recorded which). All receptors come from a female donor with ankylosing spondylitis or in good health (not recorded which).

This clonotype was seen repeatedly, ten times or more. The chain is built from TRBV18 and TRBJ2-5; 7 bases agree with TRBD2. The CDR3 extends over 16 amino acids. The V gene end was trimmed by 8 bases and the J gene end by 1 base; junction bases not matched to a gene: 13. Germline values: CDR1 KGHSH, CDR2 LQKENI. The CDR3 reads CASQNDGREIQETQYF. For the CDR3, the DNA is TGTGCCAGCCAAAACGACGGGCGGGAGATCCAAGAGACCCAGTACTTC.

There are a few counts of this clonotype. J is TRBJ1-1 and V is TRBV12-3 or TRBV12-4; 8 bases match TRBD1. With 6 bases clipped from V and 4 bases from J, the junction kept 7 bases outside the gene matches. The CDR3 extends over 14 amino acids. The CDR3 reads CASRSTGGGTEAFF. CDR3 nucleotide sequence: TGTGCCAGCAGATCTACAGGGGGTGGCACTGAAGCTTTCTTT.

This chain connects TRBV7-2 to TRBJ2-1; 7 bases align to TRBD2. CDR1 and CDR2 from the germline V gene are SGHTA and FQGNSA. There are 14 residues in the CDR3. With 0 bases clipped from V and 8 bases from J, the junction kept 4 bases outside the gene matches. The chain's CDR3 is CASSLASGRDEQFF. For the CDR3, the DNA is TGTGCCAGCAGCTTAGCTAGCGGGCGAGATGAGCAGTTCTTC.

This clonotype was counted at least ten times. The gene calls are TRBV20-1 and TRBJ2-1, with D perhaps TRBD2 (6 bases). The CDR3 length is 13 residues. V was trimmed by 3 bases and J by 7 bases, leaving 13 bases between them. Germline V CDR1 and CDR2: DFQATT, SNEGSKA (reference sequence). CDR3 sequence: CSARRLVSNEQFF. The CDR3 nucleotides read TGCAGTGCTAGGCGACTAGTCTCTAATGAGCAGTTCTTC.

This clonotype was counted ten times or more. The gene calls are TRBV27 and TRBJ2-2; TRBD1 agrees at 10 bases. This CDR3 is 18 amino acids long. Per the germline V gene, CDR1 is MNHEY and CDR2 is SMNVEV (reference sequence). V gave up 5 bases and J gave up 1 base; unmatched junction bases: 10. This CDR3 is CASSLTADRGMNTGELFF. For the CDR3, the DNA is TGTGCCAGCAGTCTCACCGCGGACAGGGGGATGAACACCGGGGAGCTGTTTTTT.

This clonotype came up many times. The chain couples TRBV18 to TRBJ1-1; D not certain. V lost 6 bases to trimming and J lost 1 base, with 9 bases between them. The V gene's germline CDR1 is KGHSH and CDR2 LQKENI. The CDR3 runs to 13 residues. CDR3 DNA sequence: TGTGCCAGCTCCGGACGGACGAACACTGAAGCTTTCTTT. It is translated as CASSGRTNTEAFF.

In its sample, this clonotype was seen a few times. A much larger clone differs by one base, so this may be a read error. The genes are TRBV5-4 and TRBJ2-3, with D hard to call. The CDR3 totals 11 residues. Germline assignment: CDR1 SGHNT and CDR2 YYREEE (reference sequence). The CDR3 nucleotides read TGTGCCAGCGGCTTCGCAGATACGCAGTATTTT. Its translation is CASGFADTQYF. Supplemented by reference TRBV5-4 and TRBJ2-3, the full variable domain reads ETGVTQSPTHLIKTRGQQVTLRCSSQSGHNTVSWYQQALGQGPQFIFQYYREEENGRGNFPPRFSGLQFPNYSSELNVNALELDDSALYLCASGFADTQYFGPGTRLTVL.

This clonotype was observed at least ten times. V is TRBV4-3 and J is TRBJ1-1; D may be TRBD1 (5 bases). Germline CDR1 and CDR2: LGHNA and YSLEER. The CDR3 has 15 residues. The ends were cut back, 3 bases at V and 1 base at J, with 12 bases in the middle. The CDR3 coding sequence is TGCGCCAGCAGCCACTTCTCTACAGGGAACACTGAAGCTTTCTTT. It yields the protein CASSHFSTGNTEAFF.

This clonotype was seen at least ten times. The chain couples TRBV20-1 to TRBJ2-3; 9 nucleotides match TRBD2. The trim removed 0 bases at V and 4 bases at J, leaving 8 bases unmatched. Germline CDR1 reads DFQATT; CDR2 reads SNEGSKA (reference sequence). The CDR3 covers 16 residues. CDR3: CSARDWASGAPDTQYF. CDR3 in DNA: TGCAGTGCTAGAGATTGGGCTAGCGGGGCCCCAGATACGCAGTATTTT.

This clonotype showed up many times. The chain is built from TRBV20-1 and TRBJ2-3, with 10 bases fitting TRBD2. J was trimmed by 6 bases and V by 6 bases; bases with no gene match: 12. The CDR3 is made up of 15 amino acids. Germline CDR1 and CDR2: DFQATT and SNEGSKA (reference sequence). CDR3 region: CSAEGEREGPDTQYF. CDR3 sequence (DNA): TGCAGTGCCGAGGGGGAGCGGGAGGGCCCGGATACGCAGTATTTT.

The chain joins TRBV7-2 to TRBJ2-7, with 7 bases that match TRBD1. The germline V gene has CDR1 SGHTA and CDR2 FQGNSA. CDR3 length equals 14 residues. With 5 bases clipped from V and 3 bases from J, the junction kept 7 bases outside the gene matches. The CDR3 reads CASSLTGWVYEQYF. The DNA for the CDR3 is TGTGCCAGCAGCCTGACAGGGTGGGTCTACGAGCAGTACTTC.

The table lists this clonotype with many counts. The rearrangement links TRBV6-5 to TRBJ1-2; TRBD1 matches 8 bases. There are 15 residues in the CDR3. Germline V gives CDR1 MNHEY, CDR2 SVGAGI. The trim removed 2 bases at V and 3 bases at J, leaving 5 bases unmatched. CDR3 protein: CASSYTEQGDYGYTF. The DNA for the CDR3 is TGTGCCAGCAGTTACACCGAACAGGGGGACTATGGCTACACCTTC.

This clonotype counts as medium-sized. The genes are TRBV12-3 or TRBV12-4 and TRBJ1-4; possible D gene TRBD1, 5 bases. The length of the CDR3 is 16 residues. V was clipped by 5 bases and J by 0 bases, with 13 bases between them. The CDR3 sequence is CASSPGTGSTNEKLFF. The CDR3 DNA is TGTGCCAGCAGTCCTGGGACGGGCTCAACTAATGAAAAACTGTTTTTT.

The sample holds a few counts of this clonotype. The chain joins TRBV20-1 to TRBJ1-3, with D possibly TRBD1 on 6 matching bases. Trimming left V 3 bases short and J 0 bases short, with 12 bases between. The germline CDR1 and CDR2 sequences are DFQATT and SNEGSKA (reference sequence). The CDR3 contains 15 residues. CDR3: CSASDRSPSGNTIYF. The DNA for the CDR3 is TGCAGTGCTAGTGACAGGAGCCCCTCTGGAAACACCATATATTTT.

About this clonotype: The junction does not match germline at one end; this may be a read error. This chain connects TRBV20-1 to TRBJ2-6, with D unclear. CDR1 DFQATT and CDR2 SNEGSKA come from the germline V gene (reference sequence). This CDR3 region has 17 residues. The CDR3 sequence: CCAPASGGSSGANVLTF. The CDR3, as DNA: TGCTGTGCCCCGGCTAGTGGTGGTTCATCTGGGGCCAACGTCCTGACTTTC.

This clonotype was found many times. Written as DNA, the CDR3 is TGCAGTGCTAGCAAGTCGGGCGGGAGAGGTGAGACCCAGTACTTC. Residues: CSASKSGGRGETQYF. V is TRBV20-1 and J is TRBJ2-5; 7 positions agree with TRBD2. The CDR3 is made up of 15 amino acids. Per germline, CDR1 DFQATT and CDR2 SNEGSKA (reference sequence). Unmatched junction bases numbered 12, after V lost 3 bases and J lost 5 bases.

This clonotype was detected ten times or more. The chain combines TRBV7-9 with TRBJ2-1; D call uncertain. V lost 1 base, J lost 5 bases, and 12 bases lay in between. Germline V gene lookup returns CDR1 SEHNR and CDR2 FQNEAQ (reference sequence). The CDR3 runs 15 residues. The CDR3 bases are TGTGCCAGCAGCTTAGTAAAGAGAGAAAACAATGAGCAGTTCTTC. This codes for CASSLVKRENNEQFF.

The sample holds many counts of this clonotype. The rearrangement links TRBV6-5 to TRBJ2-7; 10 bases line up with TRBD2. Germline V gene data show CDR1 as MNHEY and CDR2 as SVGAGI. The CDR3 spans 15 residues. V lost 6 bases and J lost 5; bases outside the gene matches: 10. The CDR3 nucleotides read TGTGCCAGCAGGACTCGAAGCGGGAGGGAGAACGAGCAGTACTTC. As protein: CASRTRSGRENEQYF.

This clonotype was counted ten times or more. The rearrangement links TRBV9 to TRBJ2-7; no definite D call. V was clipped by 0 bases and J by 2 bases, with 6 bases between them. Per the germline V gene, CDR1 is SGDLS and CDR2 is YYNGEE. The CDR3 has 13 residues. The CDR3, as DNA: TGTGCCAGCAGCGTAGACGACCCCTACGAGCAGTACTTC. It is translated as CASSVDDPYEQYF. Together with reference TRBV9 and TRBJ2-7, the CDR3 gives the full variable domain: DSGVTQTPKHLITATGQRVTLRCSPRSGDLSVYWYQQSLDQGLQFLIQYYNGEERAKGNILERFSAQQFPDLHSELNLSSLELGDSALYFCASSVDDPYEQYFGPGTRLTVT.

This clonotype has a count of ten or more. The gene calls are TRBV5-4 and TRBJ2-7; maybe TRBD2 (6 bases). The CDR3 spans 15 residues. Looked up from germline, CDR1 is SGHNT and CDR2 is YYREEE (reference sequence). V lost 4 bases and J lost 5, with 19 bases in between. The CDR3 region has the DNA TGTGCCAGCAGCCGGGTGGGACTCCCGGTCGACGAGCAGTACTTC. It translates to CASSRVGLPVDEQYF. Based on the CDR3 plus reference TRBV5-4 and TRBJ2-7, the full variable domain is ETGVTQSPTHLIKTRGQQVTLRCSSQSGHNTVSWYQQALGQGPQFIFQYYREEENGRGNFPPRFSGLQFPNYSSELNVNALELDDSALYLCASSRVGLPVDEQYFGPGTRLTVT.

This clonotype showed up just a few times. The gene calls are TRBV27 and TRBJ2-2; 12 nucleotides agree with TRBD2. The CDR3 loop spans 17 amino acids. Germline V gene sequence: CDR1 MNHEY, CDR2 SMNVEV (reference sequence). The trim removed 5 bases at V and 4 bases at J, leaving 8 bases unmatched. The chain's CDR3 is CASSLRTSGISTGELFF. CDR3 nucleotides: TGTGCCAGCAGTCTCCGGACTAGCGGGATATCCACCGGGGAGCTGTTTTTT.

The chain recombines TRBV29-1 with TRBJ2-5, with 10 bases matching TRBD2. From germline, CDR1 is SQVTM and CDR2 ANQGSEA. The CDR3 extends over 16 amino acids. V trimming: 8 bases; J trimming: 9 bases; junction bases outside the gene matches: 21. The CDR3 sequence: CSSRGGASGSREAQYF. The CDR3 nucleotides are TGCAGCTCAAGGGGGGGGGCTAGCGGGAGTCGGGAGGCCCAGTACTTC.

The rearrangement links TRBV20-1 to TRBJ2-1; TRBD2 matches 10 bases. Germline V gene sequence: CDR1 DFQATT, CDR2 SNEGSKA (reference sequence). This CDR3 comprises 18 residues. The trim removed 0 bases at V and 5 bases at J, leaving 13 bases unmatched. The CDR3 DNA follows: TGCAGTGCTAGAGATAGGTCTAGCGGGAGCGCCATCCACAATGAGCAGTTCTTC. This translates into CSARDRSSGSAIHNEQFF.

This clonotype occurred once. This clone may be a read error of a much larger clone one base away. This rearrangement joins TRBV29-1 to TRBJ1-2; weak D call: TRBD1 (6 bases). The germline CDR1 and CDR2 sequences are SQVTM and ANQGSEA. The CDR3 loop spans 11 amino acids. Trimming took 7 bases from V and 8 from J, leaving 14 bases between them. Here the CDR3 reads CSDEGRGGYTF. The CDR3 DNA is TGCAGCGATGAGGGCAGGGGCGGCTACACCTTC.

This clonotype was counted between two and nine times. The genes are TRBV4-1 and TRBJ2-5, with 10 bases aligning to TRBD1. The CDR3 is made up of 16 amino acids. The V gene's germline CDR1 is MGHRA and CDR2 YSYEKL. After removal of 4 bases from V and 6 bases from J, the junction contained 11 bases not matched to a gene. CDR3 in DNA: TGCGCCAGCAGCCCACACTTTGGACAGGGGGGAAAGACCCAGTACTTC. It specifies CASSPHFGQGGKTQYF.

This rearrangement joins TRBV7-2 to TRBJ2-7; 10 bases fit TRBD1. CDR3 size: 13 residues. V lost 4 bases to trimming and J lost 7 bases; unmatched junction nucleotides: 4. Per germline, CDR1 SGHTA and CDR2 FQGNSA. CDR3 DNA sequence: TGTGCCAGCAGCTCACCGGGACAGGGGGAGCAGTACTTC. Translated: CASSSPGQGEQYF.

This clonotype was recorded many times. The chain links TRBV27 to TRBJ2-7; D remains ambiguous. The V gene lost 3 bases and the J gene lost 2 bases, with 11 bases spanning the gap. The length of the CDR3 is 14 residues. Per the germline V gene, CDR1 is MNHEY and CDR2 is SMNVEV (reference sequence). The CDR3 loop is CASSFSTSTYEQYF. In DNA, the CDR3 is TGTGCCAGCAGTTTCTCGACTTCGACCTACGAGCAGTACTTC.

This clonotype has ten or more counts. The V and J genes are TRBV6-1 and TRBJ1-5; 7 nucleotides align to TRBD1. CDR3 length: 15 residues. Losses at the gene ends were 7 bases for V and 2 bases for J; bases not matched to a gene: 8. The germline V gene encodes CDR1 MNHNS and CDR2 SASEGT. The CDR3 is CASTWTGRGNQPQHF. In DNA form, the CDR3 reads TGTGCCAGCACCTGGACAGGTAGGGGCAATCAGCCCCAGCATTTT.

This clonotype has a count of ten or more. The chain employs TRBV20-1 and TRBJ2-4, with D unclear. The germline V gene has CDR1 DFQATT and CDR2 SNEGSKA (reference sequence). This CDR3 has 13 amino acids. The V end lost 5 bases, the J end lost 8 bases, and 16 bases lay between the germline ends. CDR3 sequence reads: CSARVATKDIQYF. CDR3 sequence (DNA): TGCAGTGCTCGGGTCGCTACCAAGGACATTCAGTACTTC.